The 25 T cell receptor beta chains given below trace back to one sample, sequenced in a study of identical twins. TCRdb reanalysed the 5' RACE reads using MiXCR and keeps one entry per CDR3 protein. The data contain hundreds of thousands of distinct CDR3 sequences, over 8.5% of them singletons. The sample was also reused in another study, on yellow fever vaccine responses in identical twins.

Sequencing was carried out using PBMCs. The origin of the receptors is a woman under 30 in good health.

The CDR3 is CASSLEDRWGQYF. CDR3 coding DNA: TGTGCCAGCAGCTTAGAGGACAGATGGGGGCAGTACTTC. This rearrangement joins TRBV7-2 to TRBJ2-7, with a possible D match to TRBD1 (6 bases). The CDR3 consists of 13 residues. Per germline, CDR1 SGHTA and CDR2 FQGNSA. Trimming took 1 base from V and 9 from J, leaving 13 bases between them.

There are a few counts of this clonotype. V usage is TRBV21-1 and J usage is TRBJ2-3; whether TRBD2, the table's D call, matches the DNA was not checked. TRBV21-1 is listed as a pseudogene. This CDR3 spans 17 amino acids. CDR3 DNA sequence: TGTGCCAGCAGCAAACCCAAGGGCCCTGGGAGCACAGATACGCAGTATTTT. This sequence encodes CASSKPKGPGSTDTQYF.

This clonotype was seen at least ten times. The chain carries TRBV29-1 and TRBJ2-2, with 14 nucleotides matching TRBD2. The germline V gene encodes CDR1 SQVTM and CDR2 ANQGSEA. This CDR3 comprises 15 residues. The V gene end was trimmed by 6 bases and the J gene end by 3 bases; junction bases not matched to a gene: 3. The CDR3 spells CSVGTSGSYTGELFF. Here the CDR3 DNA reads TGCAGCGTCGGGACTAGCGGGAGTTACACCGGGGAGCTGTTTTTT.

Only a few counts were recorded for this clonotype. This chain links TRBV27 with TRBJ2-1, with D unresolved. V lost 5 bases, J lost 0 bases, and 11 bases lay in between. Germline V gene sequence: CDR1 MNHEY, CDR2 SMNVEV (reference sequence). The CDR3 length is 15 residues. In nucleotides, the CDR3 is TGTGCCAGCAGTGAATTCCTCGGCTCCTACAATGAGCAGTTCTTC. This gives the protein CASSEFLGSYNEQFF.

This clonotype showed up just a few times. The gene calls are TRBV28 and TRBJ2-7; D gene unclear. CDR3 length equals 15 residues. The germline V and J ends were trimmed by 4 bases and 3 bases, with 16 bases remaining between them. Germline CDR1 and CDR2: MDHEN and SYDVKM. The CDR3, as DNA: TGTGCCAGCAGTTCCCCAGGTGGCAGGAACTACGAGCAGTACTTC. Translating gives CASSSPGGRNYEQYF.

In this sample, this clonotype turned up a few times. The rearrangement links TRBV7-9 to TRBJ2-5; no clear D gene. This CDR3 comprises 13 residues. Germline CDR1 and CDR2: SEHNR and FQNEAQ (reference sequence). Trimming cost V 4 bases and J 0 bases, with 6 bases left between them. CDR3 protein: CASSSEDQETQYF. CDR3 bases: TGTGCCAGCAGCTCCGAGGACCAAGAGACCCAGTACTTC.

Here the CDR3 DNA reads TGTGCCACCAGTGATCCCGGGACAGGGGGCGCAGATACGCAGTATTTT. Translation: CATSDPGTGGADTQYF. This chain joins TRBV24-1 and TRBJ2-3, with 12 bases aligning to TRBD1. The CDR3 runs 16 residues. Germline V gene sequence: CDR1 KGHDR, CDR2 SFDVKD. V lost 3 bases, J lost 4 bases, and 4 bases stayed unmatched.

This clonotype came up a few times. CDR3 nucleotide sequence: TGTGCCAGCAGCCGGGGCGGACTAGCGAGCTTATACAATGAGCAGTTCTTC. Translated, it gives CASSRGGLASLYNEQFF. This chain uses TRBV3-1 with TRBJ2-1; 9 nucleotides align to TRBD2. J lost 4 bases, V lost 4 bases, and 11 bases had no gene match. This CDR3 is 17 amino acids long. Germline V CDR1 and CDR2: LGHDT, YNNKEL (reference sequence).

In this sample, this clonotype turned up many times. The chain carries TRBV7-2 and TRBJ2-7; D may be TRBD1 (6 bases). Germline V gene sequence: CDR1 SGHTA, CDR2 FQGNSA. The CDR3 totals 15 residues. Trimming pared 2 bases from V and 3 bases from J, leaving 14 bases between. The CDR3 loop reads CASSLNPGVGYEQYF. The DNA of the CDR3 is TGTGCCAGCAGCTTAAATCCAGGGGTAGGCTACGAGCAGTACTTC.

The genes are TRBV3-1 and TRBJ2-2; 7 bases map to TRBD1. Trimming took 3 bases from V and 2 from J; bases not matched to a gene: 6. The CDR3 spans 16 residues. CDR1 is LGHDT and CDR2 is YNNKEL in the germline V gene (reference sequence). The CDR3 is CASSQGTGVNTGELFF. The DNA of the CDR3 is TGTGCCAGCAGCCAGGGAACAGGGGTTAACACCGGGGAGCTGTTTTTT.

The gene calls are TRBV7-9 and TRBJ2-5; D is tentatively TRBD1 or TRBD2 (5 bases each). CDR3 size: 15 residues. V lost 2 bases and J 5 bases, leaving 15 bases between the germline ends. CDR1 SEHNR and CDR2 FQNEAQ come from the germline V gene (reference sequence). The CDR3 DNA sequence: TGTGCCAGCAGCTTAAGGGACGCGGGCGGGGAGACCCAGTACTTC. Encoded protein: CASSLRDAGGETQYF.

This clonotype was counted between two and nine times. The V and J genes are TRBV20-1 and TRBJ2-5, with D unresolved. CDR3 length: 12 residues. Trimming removed 3 bases from V and 5 bases from J, with 10 bases in between. Germline assignment: CDR1 DFQATT and CDR2 SNEGSKA (reference sequence). The CDR3 DNA follows: TGCAGTGCTAGTCAGTCGTCCGAGACCCAGTACTTC. Its protein product is CSASQSSETQYF.

This clonotype has more than one count but fewer than ten. The genes are TRBV6-2 or TRBV6-3 and TRBJ2-2, with 7 bases aligning to TRBD2. The CDR3 sequence is 16 residues long. V gave up 5 bases and J gave up 1 base; unmatched junction bases: 7. Germline V gene sequence: CDR1 MNHEY, CDR2 SVGEGT. The CDR3 protein is CASSRLAGLNTGELFF. For the CDR3, the DNA is TGTGCCAGCAGTCGATTAGCGGGTTTGAACACCGGGGAGCTGTTTTTT.

The sample holds a few counts of this clonotype. V and J are TRBV7-9 and TRBJ2-7, with a weak D call TRBD2 (5 bases). Germline assignment: CDR1 SEHNR and CDR2 FQNEAQ (reference sequence). V lost 4 bases and J lost 5, with 9 bases in between. The CDR3 loop spans 12 amino acids. CDR3 in amino acids: CASSSRRDEQYF. As DNA, the CDR3 is TGTGCCAGCAGCTCCCGGCGGGACGAGCAGTACTTC.

This clonotype has ten or more counts. The chain carries TRBV28 and TRBJ2-5, with 7 bases matching TRBD2. Germline V gene lookup returns CDR1 MDHEN and CDR2 SYDVKM. This CDR3 spans 12 amino acids. Losses at the gene ends were 10 bases for V and 2 bases for J; bases not matched to a gene: 4. CDR3 sequence reads: CATRGEQETQYF. Here the CDR3 DNA reads TGTGCCACCCGGGGGGAACAAGAGACCCAGTACTTC.

This clonotype was found a few times. V usage is TRBV12-3 or TRBV12-4 and J usage is TRBJ2-7; D unclear. Trimming took off 5 bases at V and 3 bases at J, with 11 bases between the two ends. The CDR3 consists of 13 residues. CDR3 in amino acids: CASSTEDLYEQYF. The CDR3 nucleotides read TGTGCCAGCAGTACAGAAGACCTCTACGAGCAGTACTTC.

V usage is TRBV3-1 and J usage is TRBJ2-1, with D unresolved. With 1 base removed from V and 5 bases from J, the gap between germline ends came to 9 bases. Per germline, CDR1 LGHDT and CDR2 YNNKEL (reference sequence). The CDR3 length is 14 residues. CDR3 sequence reads: CASSQAQPHNEQFF. CDR3 in DNA: TGTGCCAGCAGCCAAGCCCAACCCCACAATGAGCAGTTCTTC.

The rearrangement links TRBV13 to TRBJ2-3; 15 bases match TRBD2. The V and J ends lost 6 bases and 1 base, in that order; junction bases with no gene match: 5. There are 17 residues in the CDR3. Germline CDR1 reads PRHDT; CDR2 reads FYEKMQ (reference sequence). The CDR3 DNA follows: TGTGCCAGCAGTTGGACTAGCGGGGGGGCGGGCACAGATACGCAGTATTTT. Its protein product is CASSWTSGGAGTDTQYF.

At least ten counts were recorded for this clonotype. The chain recombines TRBV24-1 with TRBJ1-1, with D possibly TRBD1 on 6 matching bases. Germline V gives CDR1 KGHDR, CDR2 SFDVKD. V was cut by 10 bases and J by 1 base, with 15 bases left in between. This CDR3 is 14 amino acids long. The CDR3 sequence: CATGRGGGNTEAFF. CDR3 DNA: TGTGCCACTGGCCGCGGAGGGGGGAACACTGAAGCTTTCTTT.

This clonotype was picked up a small number of times. The chain uses TRBV27 and TRBJ2-2, with a tentative D call TRBD1 (6 bases). CDR1 is MNHEY and CDR2 is SMNVEV in the germline V gene (reference sequence). This CDR3 has 15 residues. Trimming stripped 4 bases from V and 4 bases from J, with 13 bases between. The CDR3 DNA is TGTGCCAGCAGTTGGGGGCCCAGCGGCACCGGGGAGCTGTTTTTT. It translates to CASSWGPSGTGELFF.

Notes on this clonotype: This may stem from a read error, because a much larger clone lies one nucleotide away. V and J are TRBV5-6 and TRBJ2-7; 11 nucleotides align to TRBD2. The CDR3 runs to 14 residues. CDR1 is SGHDT, CDR2 YYEEEE, per germline. V lost 5 bases to trimming and J lost 0 bases; unmatched junction nucleotides: 1. Here the CDR3 reads CASRLAGVSYEQYF. As DNA, the CDR3 is TGTGCCAGCAGACTAGCGGGAGTCTCCTACGAGCAGTACTTC.

The rearrangement uses TRBV6-1 and TRBJ1-5, with D perhaps matching TRBD1 (5 bases). This CDR3 region has 15 residues. V dropped 4 bases and J dropped 7 bases, with 17 bases sitting between them. In germline, CDR1 is MNHNS, CDR2 SASEGT. CDR3 DNA: TGTGCCAGCAGTGCATCCTCAGGGCCGGAGCAGCCCCAGCATTTT. It codes for CASSASSGPEQPQHF.

There are many counts of this clonotype. The J gene is TRBJ2-7, the V gene TRBV7-8; D perhaps matches TRBD2 (6 bases). Germline V lookup: CDR1 SGHVS, CDR2 FQNEAQ. The germline V and J ends were trimmed by 8 bases and 0 bases, with 17 bases remaining between them. CDR3 length equals 15 residues. The CDR3 nucleotides read TGTGCCAGCGGAGGGCTTGGGGTCCGCTCCTACGAGCAGTACTTC. It translates to CASGGLGVRSYEQYF. The full variable domain, with the rest looked up from reference TRBV7-8 and TRBJ2-7, is GAGVSQSPRYKVAKRGQDVALRCDPISGHVSLFWYQQALGQGPEFLTYFQNEAQLDKSGLPSDRFFAERPEGSVSTLKIQRTQQEDSAVYLCASGGLGVRSYEQYFGPGTRLTVT.

The V gene is TRBV21-1, the J gene TRBJ2-3; the tabulated D call, TRBD1, remains unverified against the DNA. TRBV21-1 is classified as a pseudogene. This CDR3 comprises 15 residues. The CDR3 DNA reads TGTGCCAGCAGCAAAGCCTGGGTAAAGGGGGATACGCAGTATTTT. Translated: CASSKAWVKGDTQYF.

This chain links TRBV7-2 with TRBJ2-1; 8 bases map to TRBD2. Germline assignment: CDR1 SGHTA and CDR2 FQGNSA. Trimming took 5 bases from V and 4 from J; bases not matched to a gene: 7. This CDR3 spans 15 amino acids. In nucleotides, the CDR3 is TGTGCCAGCAGCCCCGGGGGGGCCGGGTACAATGAGCAGTTCTTC. This gives the protein CASSPGGAGYNEQFF.